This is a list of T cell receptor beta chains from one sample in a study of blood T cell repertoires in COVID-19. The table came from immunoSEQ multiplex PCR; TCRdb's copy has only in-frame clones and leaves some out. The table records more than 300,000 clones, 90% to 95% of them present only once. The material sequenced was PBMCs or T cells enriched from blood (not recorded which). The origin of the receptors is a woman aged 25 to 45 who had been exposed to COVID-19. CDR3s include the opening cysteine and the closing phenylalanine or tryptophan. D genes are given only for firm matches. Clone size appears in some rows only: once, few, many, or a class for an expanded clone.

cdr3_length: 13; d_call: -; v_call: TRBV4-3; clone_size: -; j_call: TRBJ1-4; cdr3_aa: CASSGGRNEKLFF; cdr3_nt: TGCGCCAGCAGTGGAGGACGGAATGAAAAACTGTTTTTT
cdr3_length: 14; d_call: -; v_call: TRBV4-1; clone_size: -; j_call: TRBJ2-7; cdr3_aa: CASSHLSGSYEQYF; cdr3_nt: TGCGCCAGCAGCCACCTAAGCGGCTCCTACGAGCAGTACTTC
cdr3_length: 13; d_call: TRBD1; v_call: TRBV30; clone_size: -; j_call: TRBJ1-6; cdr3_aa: CACRGQGVSPLHF; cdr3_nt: TGTGCCTGCCGGGGACAGGGGGTTTCACCCCTCCACTTT
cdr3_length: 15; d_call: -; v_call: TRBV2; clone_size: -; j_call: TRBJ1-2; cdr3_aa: CASRDNRNINYGYTF; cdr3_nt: TGTGCCAGCAGGGACAACAGAAACATAAACTATGGCTACACCTTC
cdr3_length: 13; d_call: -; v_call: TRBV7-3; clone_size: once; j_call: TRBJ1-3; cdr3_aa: CASSLGTGNTIYF; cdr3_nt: TGTGCCAGCAGCTTGGGGACAGGAAACACCATATATTTT
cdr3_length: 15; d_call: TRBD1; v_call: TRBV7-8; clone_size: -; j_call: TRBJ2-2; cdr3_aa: CASSMDRVGTGELFF; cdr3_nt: TGTGCCAGCAGCATGGACAGGGTGGGAACCGGGGAGCTGTTTTTT
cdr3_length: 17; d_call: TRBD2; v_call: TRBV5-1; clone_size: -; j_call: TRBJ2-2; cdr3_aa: CASSLALQAGDTGELFF; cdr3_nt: TGCGCCAGCAGCTTGGCGCTGCAAGCGGGGGACACCGGGGAGCTGTTTTTT
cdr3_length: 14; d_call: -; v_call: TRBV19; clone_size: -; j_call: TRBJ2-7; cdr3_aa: CASSIVGKTYEQYF; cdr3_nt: TGTGCCAGTAGTATAGTCGGGAAAACCTACGAGCAGTACTTC
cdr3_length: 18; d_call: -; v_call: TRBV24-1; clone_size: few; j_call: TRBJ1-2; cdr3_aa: CATSDTPNSDRGIYGYTF; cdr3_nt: TGTGCCACCAGTGACACACCAAACTCAGACAGAGGAATCTATGGCTACACCTTC
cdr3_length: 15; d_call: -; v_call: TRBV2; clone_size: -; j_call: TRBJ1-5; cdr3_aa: CASSAEGGVGQPQHF; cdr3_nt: TGTGCCAGCAGTGCCGAAGGAGGGGTTGGTCAGCCCCAGCATTTT
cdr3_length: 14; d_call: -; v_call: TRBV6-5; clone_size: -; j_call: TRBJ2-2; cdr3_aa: CASSYGAHGGELFF; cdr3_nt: TGTGCCAGCAGTTACGGGGCCCACGGCGGGGAGCTGTTTTTT
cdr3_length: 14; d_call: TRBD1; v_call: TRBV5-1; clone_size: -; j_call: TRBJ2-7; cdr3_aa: CASSSGTGGYEQYF; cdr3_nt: TGCGCCAGCAGCTCCGGGACAGGGGGCTACGAGCAGTACTTC
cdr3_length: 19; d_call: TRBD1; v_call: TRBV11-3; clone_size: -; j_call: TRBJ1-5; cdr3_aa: CASSRPRDRGLRGNQPQHF; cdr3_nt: TGTGCCAGCAGCCGACCCCGGGACAGGGGGCTTAGGGGCAATCAGCCCCAGCATTTT
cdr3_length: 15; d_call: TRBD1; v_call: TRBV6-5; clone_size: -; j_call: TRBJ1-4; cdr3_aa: CASSKGRQGEEKLFF; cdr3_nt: TGTGCCAGCAGCAAAGGCCGCCAGGGGGAGGAAAAACTGTTTTTT
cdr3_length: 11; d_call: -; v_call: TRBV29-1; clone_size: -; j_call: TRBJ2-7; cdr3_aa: CSVERRDEQYF; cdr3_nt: TGCAGCGTTGAACGACGGGACGAGCAGTACTTC
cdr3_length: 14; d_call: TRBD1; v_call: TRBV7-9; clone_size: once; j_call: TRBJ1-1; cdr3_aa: CASSVQGARTEAFF; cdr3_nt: TGTGCCAGCAGCGTTCAGGGGGCGCGGACTGAAGCTTTCTTT
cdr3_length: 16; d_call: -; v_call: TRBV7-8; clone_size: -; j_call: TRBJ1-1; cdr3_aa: CASSLIIQGRNTEAFF; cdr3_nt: TGTGCCAGCAGCTTAATCATCCAGGGGAGGAACACTGAAGCTTTCTTT
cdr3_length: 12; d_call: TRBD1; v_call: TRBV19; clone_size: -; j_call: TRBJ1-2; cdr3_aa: CASAQDRAGYTF; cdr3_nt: TGTGCCAGTGCGCAGGACAGGGCTGGCTACACCTTC
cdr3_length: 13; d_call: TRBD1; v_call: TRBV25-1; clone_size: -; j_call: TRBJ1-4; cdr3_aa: CASGRQGYEKLFF; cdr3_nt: TGTGCCAGCGGAAGACAGGGATATGAAAAACTGTTTTTT
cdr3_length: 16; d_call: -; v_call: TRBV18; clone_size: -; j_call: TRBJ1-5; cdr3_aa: CASSPDSYNSNQPQHF; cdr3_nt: TGTGCCAGCTCACCGGACAGCTACAATAGCAATCAGCCCCAGCATTTT
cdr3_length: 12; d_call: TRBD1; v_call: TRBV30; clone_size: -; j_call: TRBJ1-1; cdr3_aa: CAWSRQTGSAFF; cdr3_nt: TGTGCCTGGAGCCGCCAGACAGGGAGCGCTTTCTTT
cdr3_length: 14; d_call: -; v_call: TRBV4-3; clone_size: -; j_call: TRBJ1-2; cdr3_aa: CASSQDQTNYGYTF; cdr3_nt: TGCGCCAGCAGCCAAGATCAGACTAACTATGGCTACACCTTC
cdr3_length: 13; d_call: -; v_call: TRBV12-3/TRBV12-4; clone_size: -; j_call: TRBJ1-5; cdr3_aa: CASSFLSNQPQHF; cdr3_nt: TGTGCCAGCAGTTTTCTGAGCAATCAGCCCCAGCATTTT
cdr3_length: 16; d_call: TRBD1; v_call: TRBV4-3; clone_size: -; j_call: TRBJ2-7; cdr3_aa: CASSQDYLQGYYEQYF; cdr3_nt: TGCGCCAGCAGCCAAGATTACCTACAGGGGTATTACGAGCAGTACTTC
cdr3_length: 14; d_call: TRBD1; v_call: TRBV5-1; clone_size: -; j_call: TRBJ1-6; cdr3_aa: CASSSGQTNSPLHF; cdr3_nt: TGCGCCAGCAGCTCGGGACAGACAAATTCACCCCTCCACTTT
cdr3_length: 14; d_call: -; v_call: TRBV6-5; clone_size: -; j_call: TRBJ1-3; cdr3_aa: CASSRSRLGNTIYF; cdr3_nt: TGTGCCAGCAGCCGCTCCAGGCTCGGAAACACCATATATTTT
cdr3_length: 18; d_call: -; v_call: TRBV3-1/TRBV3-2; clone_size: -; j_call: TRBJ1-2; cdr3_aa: CASSQDRQGTYLPYGYTF; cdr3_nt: TGTGCCAGCAGCCAAGACAGGCAGGGGACCTACCTCCCCTATGGCTACACCTTC
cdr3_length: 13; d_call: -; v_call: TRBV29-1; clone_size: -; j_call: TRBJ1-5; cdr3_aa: CSVEGGPNQPQHF; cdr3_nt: TGCAGCGTTGAGGGGGGACCCAATCAGCCCCAGCATTTT
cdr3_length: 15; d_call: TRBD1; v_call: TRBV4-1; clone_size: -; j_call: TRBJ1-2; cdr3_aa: CASSLGTGGDYGYTF; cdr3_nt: TGCGCCAGCAGCCTAGGGACAGGGGGCGACTATGGCTACACCTTC
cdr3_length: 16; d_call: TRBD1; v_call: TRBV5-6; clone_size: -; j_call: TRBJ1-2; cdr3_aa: CASSRTGGSSRRGYTF; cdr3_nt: TGTGCCAGCAGCCGGACAGGGGGCTCGTCTAGGCGTGGCTACACCTTC
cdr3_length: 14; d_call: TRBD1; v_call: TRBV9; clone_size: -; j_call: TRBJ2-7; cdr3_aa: CASSTDRDSYEQYF; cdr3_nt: TGTGCCAGCAGCACGGACAGGGACTCCTACGAGCAGTACTTC
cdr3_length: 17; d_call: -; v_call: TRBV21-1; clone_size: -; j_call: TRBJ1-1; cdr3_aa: CASSGQGSGYGDTEAFF; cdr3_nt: TGTGCCAGCAGCGGACAGGGTTCGGGATATGGGGACACTGAAGCTTTCTTT
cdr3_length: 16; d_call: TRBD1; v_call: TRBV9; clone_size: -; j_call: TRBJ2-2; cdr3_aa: CASSVAGGTNTGELFF; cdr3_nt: TGTGCCAGCAGCGTAGCAGGGGGTACGAACACCGGGGAGCTGTTTTTT
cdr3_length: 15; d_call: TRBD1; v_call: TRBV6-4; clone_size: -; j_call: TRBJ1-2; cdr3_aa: CASSNSGTGVYGYTF; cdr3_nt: TGTGCCAGCAGTAACTCCGGGACAGGGGTGTATGGCTACACCTTC
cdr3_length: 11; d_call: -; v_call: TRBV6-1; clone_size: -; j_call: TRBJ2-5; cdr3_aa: CASSEFGAQYF; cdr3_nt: TGTGCCAGCAGTGAATTCGGGGCCCAGTACTTC
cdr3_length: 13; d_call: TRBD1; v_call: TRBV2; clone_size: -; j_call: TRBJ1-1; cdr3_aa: CASRLTGGSGAFF; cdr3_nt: TGTGCCAGCCGTTTGACAGGGGGGTCGGGGGCTTTCTTT
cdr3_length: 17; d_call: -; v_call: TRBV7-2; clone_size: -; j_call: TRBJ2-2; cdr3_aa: CASSLGQGGSGTGELFF; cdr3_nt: TGTGCCAGCAGCTTAGGGCAGGGGGGTTCGGGCACCGGGGAGCTGTTTTTT
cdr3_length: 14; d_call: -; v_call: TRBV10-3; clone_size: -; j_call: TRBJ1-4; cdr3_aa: CAIRRDSAYEKLFF; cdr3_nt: TGTGCCATCAGGAGAGACAGTGCTTATGAAAAACTGTTTTTT
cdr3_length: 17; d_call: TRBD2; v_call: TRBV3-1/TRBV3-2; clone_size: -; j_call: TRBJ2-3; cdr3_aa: CASSPLSGGWNSDTQYF; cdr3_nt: TGTGCCAGCAGCCCCCTGAGCGGGGGTTGGAATTCAGATACGCAGTATTTT
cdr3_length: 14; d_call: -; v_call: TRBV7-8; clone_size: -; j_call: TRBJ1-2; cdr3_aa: CASSLDAGAYGYTF; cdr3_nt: TGTGCCAGCAGCTTAGATGCAGGGGCCTATGGCTACACCTTC
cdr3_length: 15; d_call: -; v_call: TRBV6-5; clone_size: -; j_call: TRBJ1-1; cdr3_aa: CASSYQFTLNTEAFF; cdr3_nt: TGTGCCAGCAGTTACCAGTTTACCTTGAACACTGAAGCTTTCTTT